Shown below are 30 T cell receptor beta chains from a single sample sequenced in a study of T-cell memory formation after mild COVID-19. TCRdb independently ran MiXCR on the 5' RACE reads; one entry per CDR3 protein. In the table there are about 110,000 distinct CDR3 sequences, about 18% of which are singletons. Sample: PBMCs or a T cell subset sorted from them (not recorded which). Receptors originate from an adult woman who had mild COVID-19 (a few samples of this study predate the infection). Cell type and time point are not known.

This clonotype came up many times. The chain carries TRBV7-6 and TRBJ2-5; D is uncertain. Per the germline V gene, CDR1 is SGHVS and CDR2 is FNYEAQ. The CDR3 is 12 amino acids. V was pared by 5 bases and J by 5 bases, with 9 bases between. The CDR3 DNA reads TGTGCCAGCAGCCCGGGTATGGAGACCCAGTACTTC. It translates to CASSPGMETQYF. Full variable domain (outside the CDR3, taken from reference TRBV7-6 and TRBJ2-5): GAGVSQSPRYKVTKRGQDVALRCDPISGHVSLYWYRQALGQGPEFLTYFNYEAQQDKSGLPNDRFSAERPEGSISTLTIQRTEQRDSAMYRCASSPGMETQYFGPGTRLLVL.

In its sample, this clonotype was seen many times. J is TRBJ2-1 and V is TRBV19, with TRBD2 identical over 7 bases. With 1 base clipped from V and 6 bases from J, the junction kept 6 bases outside the gene matches. CDR3 length: 15 residues. Germline V gives CDR1 LNHDA, CDR2 SQIVND (reference sequence). DNA of the CDR3: TGTGCCAGTAGTATAGGTGGGGGGGTCGGCAATGAGCAGTTCTTC. Protein sequence: CASSIGGGVGNEQFF. Complete variable domain (other parts from reference TRBV19 and TRBJ2-1): DGGITQSPKYLFRKEGQNVTLSCEQNLNHDAMYWYRQDPGQGLRLIYYSQIVNDFQKGDIAEGYSVSREKKESFPLTVTSAQKNPTAFYLCASSIGGGVGNEQFFGPGTRLTVL.

This sequence joins TRBV5-1 and TRBJ2-5; D may be TRBD1 (6 bases). From germline, CDR1 is SGHRS and CDR2 YFSETQ. V lost 0 bases and J 2 bases, leaving 11 bases between the germline ends. The CDR3 consists of 15 residues. Here the CDR3 DNA reads TGCGCCAGCAGCTTGGTCGGACAGAGTCAAGAGACCCAGTACTTC. As protein: CASSLVGQSQETQYF.

With regard to this clonotype: At one end, the junction sequence differs from germline, possibly due to a read error. V is TRBV12-3 or TRBV12-4 and J is TRBJ2-7; a possible D gene is TRBD2 (7 bases). The CDR3 spans 16 residues. The CDR3 sequence: CAGSSHGGGYSYEQYF. CDR3 coding DNA: TGTGCCGGCAGTTCCCACGGCGGGGGCTACTCCTACGAGCAGTACTTC.

This clonotype came up a few times. The chain joins TRBV29-1 to TRBJ1-1, with a weak D call TRBD1 (6 bases). The CDR3 runs to 13 residues. Germline values: CDR1 SQVTM, CDR2 ANQGSEA. Deletions cut 6 bases from V and 1 base from J, with 12 bases between. The CDR3 reads CSVSGGRNTEAFF. For the CDR3, the DNA is TGCAGCGTCAGCGGGGGCAGGAACACTGAAGCTTTCTTT.

The chain uses TRBV29-1 and TRBJ2-1; the D gene could be TRBD1 or TRBD2 (5 bases each). V gave up 3 bases and J gave up 0 bases, with 9 bases separating them. The CDR3 is 14 amino acids. The germline gives CDR1 SQVTM, CDR2 ANQGSEA. The CDR3 protein is CSVDGGSSYNEQFF. The CDR3 region has the DNA TGCAGCGTTGATGGGGGAAGCTCCTACAATGAGCAGTTCTTC.

This CDR3 is CASSRRTGQVYEQYF. The CDR3 nucleotides are TGCGCCAGCAGCCGCCGGACAGGGCAAGTCTACGAGCAGTACTTC. The rearrangement joins TRBV4-1 to TRBJ2-7; 8 nucleotides align to TRBD1. This CDR3 comprises 15 residues. Germline trimming cut 4 bases from V and 3 bases from J; bases unmatched to any gene: 8. The germline CDR1 and CDR2 sequences are MGHRA and YSYEKL.

The sample holds a few counts of this clonotype. The rearrangement links TRBV7-6 to TRBJ2-7; 10 positions match TRBD1. Per germline, CDR1 SGHVS and CDR2 FNYEAQ. After removal of 1 base from V and 5 bases from J, the junction contained 5 bases not matched to a gene. CDR3 length: 15 residues. CDR3 DNA: TGTGCCAGCAGCTTAGGGTCTGGGACAGGGGACGAGCAGTACTTC. It is translated as CASSLGSGTGDEQYF.

This clonotype was observed at least ten times. V usage is TRBV12-3 or TRBV12-4 and J usage is TRBJ1-1, with 7 bases matching TRBD1. Losses at the gene ends were 2 bases for V and 4 bases for J; bases not matched to a gene: 1. This CDR3 is 13 amino acids long. The DNA of the CDR3 is TGTGCCAGCAGTTTAAACAGGGGCACTGAAGCTTTCTTT. Amino acid sequence: CASSLNRGTEAFF.

The DNA of the CDR3 is TGTGCCAGCAGCCAGCCGGATTCCTACGAGCAGTACTTC. Protein product: CASSQPDSYEQYF. The chain employs TRBV3-1 and TRBJ2-7; no definite D call. The CDR3 covers 13 residues. Germline values: CDR1 LGHDT, CDR2 YNNKEL (reference sequence). Trimming took off 3 bases at V and 1 base at J, with 7 bases between the two ends.

The V gene is TRBV19, the J gene TRBJ2-1, with D perhaps matching TRBD1 or TRBD2 (5 bases each). Germline V gives CDR1 LNHDA, CDR2 SQIVND (reference sequence). This CDR3 comprises 14 residues. Deletions cut 3 bases from V and 9 bases from J, with 15 bases between. The CDR3 DNA reads as TGTGCCAGTAGTATGGGGACGATTCGGGGTGAGCAGTTCTTC. It is translated as CASSMGTIRGEQFF.

The gene calls are TRBV7-2 and TRBJ2-2; no reliable D call. CDR1 is SGHTA, CDR2 FQGNSA, per germline. V was pared by 5 bases and J by 0 bases, with 13 bases between. CDR3 length equals 16 residues. CDR3 region: CASSPTDPTNTGELFF. CDR3 bases: TGTGCCAGCAGCCCAACTGACCCAACGAACACCGGGGAGCTGTTTTTT.

This chain links TRBV3-1 with TRBJ2-7; TRBD1 is a possible D gene (7 bases). Per germline, CDR1 LGHDT and CDR2 YNNKEL (reference sequence). Trimming shortened V by 1 base and J by 1 base, and 11 bases separated the two germline ends. This CDR3 has 15 amino acids. The CDR3, as DNA: TGTGCCAGCAGCCAAGGGAGGGGGCCATCCTACGAGCAGTACTTC. This sequence encodes CASSQGRGPSYEQYF.

This sequence joins TRBV29-1 and TRBJ2-1, with D perhaps TRBD2 (5 bases). The CDR3 has 16 residues. Looked up from germline, CDR1 is SQVTM and CDR2 is ANQGSEA. Trimming removed 6 bases from V and 0 bases from J, with 18 bases in between. The CDR3 DNA reads TGCAGCGTCGTCCCAACTAGTACTAGCTCCTACAATGAGCAGTTCTTC. The encoded protein is CSVVPTSTSSYNEQFF.

This chain uses TRBV30 with TRBJ2-1; maybe TRBD1 (6 bases). Germline V gene data show CDR1 as GTSNPN and CDR2 as SVGIG (reference sequence). V lost 8 bases to trimming and J lost 9 bases, with 26 bases between them. This CDR3 has 15 residues. The CDR3 bases are TGTGCCGGACCGCCGGGGCAGGGGCTGGAAAGTGAGCAGTTCTTC. The encoded protein is CAGPPGQGLESEQFF.

The genes are TRBV7-3 and TRBJ1-1; 10 bases line up with TRBD1. Germline trimming cut 5 bases from V and 4 bases from J; bases unmatched to any gene: 4. The CDR3 is 14 residues long. CDR1 is SGHTA and CDR2 is FQGTGA in the germline V gene. CDR3 bases: TGTGCCAGCAGCCAAGGGACAGGGGTCACTGAAGCTTTCTTT. As protein: CASSQGTGVTEAFF.

The J gene is TRBJ2-5, the V gene TRBV7-9; D unresolved. The length of the CDR3 is 10 residues. Germline V gene lookup returns CDR1 SEHNR and CDR2 FQNEAQ (reference sequence). Between the trimmed V and J ends, which lost 6 bases and 7 bases, there was a span of 6 bases. The CDR3 is CASSPLTQYF. The CDR3 coding sequence is TGTGCCAGCAGTCCCCTGACCCAGTACTTC. The full variable domain, in which reference TRBV7-9 and TRBJ2-5 provide the parts outside the CDR3, is DTGVSQNPRHKITKRGQNVTFRCDPISEHNRLYWYRQTLGQGPEFLTYFQNEAQLEKSRLLSDRFSAERPKGSFSTLEIQRTEQGDSAMYLCASSPLTQYFGPGTRLLVL.

This clonotype was counted between two and nine times. J is TRBJ1-1 and V is TRBV7-8; TRBD1 matches at 7 bases. This CDR3 is 16 amino acids long. Trimming removed 1 base from V and 4 bases from J; junction bases left unmatched: 9. CDR1 and CDR2 (germline): SGHVS, FQNEAQ. CDR3 amino acids: CASSLVGTGDFTEAFF. In DNA form, the CDR3 reads TGTGCCAGCAGCTTAGTTGGTACAGGGGATTTCACTGAAGCTTTCTTT.

This clonotype was detected only a few times. The chain employs TRBV9 and TRBJ1-2; 7 bases are shared with TRBD1. The V gene end was trimmed by 7 bases and the J gene end by 5 bases; junction bases not matched to a gene: 5. There are 12 residues in the CDR3. CDR1 SGDLS and CDR2 YYNGEE come from the germline V gene. CDR3 sequence: CASGSTGYGYTF. The CDR3 region has the DNA TGTGCCAGCGGCTCGACAGGGTATGGCTACACCTTC.

The chain recombines TRBV28 with TRBJ2-3; maybe TRBD2 (6 bases). CDR3 length: 16 amino acids. Germline CDR1 and CDR2: MDHEN and SYDVKM. The V and J ends lost 3 bases and 1 base respectively, with 14 bases between them. Here the CDR3 DNA reads TGTGCCAGCAGTTTCCGTGCGGGAAGGGGCACAGATACGCAGTATTTT. Amino acids: CASSFRAGRGTDTQYF. Together with reference TRBV28 and TRBJ2-3, the CDR3 gives the full variable domain: DVKVTQSSRYLVKRTGEKVFLECVQDMDHENMFWYRQDPGLGLRLIYFSYDVKMKEKGDIPEGYSVSREKKERFSLILESASTNQTSMYLCASSFRAGRGTDTQYFGPGTRLTVL.

V and J are TRBV15 and TRBJ1-5, with TRBD1 identical over 8 bases. This CDR3 comprises 17 residues. V shed 4 bases and J 4 bases; nucleotides not matched to a gene: 12. The germline V gene encodes CDR1 LNHNV and CDR2 YYDKDF (reference sequence). Written as DNA, the CDR3 is TGTGCCACCAGCACCCTCGAGGACAGGGTGGATAATCAGCCCCAGCATTTT. Translated: CATSTLEDRVDNQPQHF.

The chain has TRBV7-9 and TRBJ2-1; perhaps TRBD2 as D (6 bases). The CDR3 totals 14 residues. In germline, CDR1 is SEHNR, CDR2 FQNEAQ (reference sequence). Trimming left V 6 bases short and J 3 bases short, with 12 bases between. CDR3 sequence (DNA): TGTGCCAGCAGTAGGGACTCGAACTACAATGAGCAGTTCTTC. Encoded protein: CASSRDSNYNEQFF.

Turning to this clonotype: The missing conserved phenylalanine or tryptophan at the end of this CDR3 makes a read error likely. The DNA is left out, because the CDR3 cannot be placed on it with certainty; the CDR3 is given as TCRdb lists it. This sequence joins TRBV5-5 and TRBJ2-5; TRBD1 was called by the table and not checked on the DNA. Both ends counted, the CDR3 spans 9 residues. Germline-derived CDR1 and CDR2 are SGHKS and YYEKEE (reference sequence). The CDR3 reads CASSLFQGH.

This chain links TRBV12-3 or TRBV12-4 with TRBJ2-1; 8 bases align to TRBD1. J gave up 8 bases and V 6 bases, and 9 bases lay outside the gene matches. CDR3 length: 14 residues. The chain's CDR3 is CASSNLTGVDEQFF. CDR3 bases: TGTGCCAGCAGCAACCTGACAGGGGTCGATGAGCAGTTCTTC.

The rearrangement links TRBV30 to TRBJ2-1; TRBD1 is a possible D gene (6 bases). V gave up 2 bases and J gave up 7 bases, with 12 bases separating them. Germline assignment: CDR1 GTSNPN and CDR2 SVGIG (reference sequence). There are 13 residues in the CDR3. The CDR3 coding sequence is TGTGCCTGGAGTATTCAGGGGTATAATGAGCAGTTCTTC. Residues: CAWSIQGYNEQFF.

This clonotype was found a few times. The V and J genes are TRBV6-5 and TRBJ1-5; D gene ambiguous. The V gene lost 3 bases and the J gene lost 1 base, with 10 bases spanning the gap. CDR1 and CDR2 (germline): MNHEY, SVGAGI. The CDR3 covers 15 residues. In nucleotides, the CDR3 is TGTGCCAGCAGTTATGGGCCAGCCAGCAATCAGCCCCAGCATTTT. Residues: CASSYGPASNQPQHF.

The genes are TRBV4-1 and TRBJ2-7, with TRBD1 identical over 9 bases. The CDR3 sequence is 15 residues long. V lost 0 bases to trimming and J lost 6 bases; unmatched junction nucleotides: 6. Germline V lookup: CDR1 MGHRA, CDR2 YSYEKL. The CDR3: CASSQDGTGWREQYF. As DNA, the CDR3 is TGCGCCAGCAGCCAAGATGGGACAGGGTGGCGCGAGCAGTACTTC.

The V and J genes are TRBV18 and TRBJ1-5; D may be TRBD1 (5 bases). The CDR3 spans 20 residues. Per the germline V gene, CDR1 is KGHSH and CDR2 is LQKENI. The V and J ends lost 6 bases and 2 bases respectively, with 29 bases between them. The CDR3 region has the DNA TGTGCCAGCTCGTCCTTTGGGGACGTACTCGCATCCAGCGGCAATCAGCCCCAGCATTTT. This sequence encodes CASSSFGDVLASSGNQPQHF. The full variable domain, its missing parts supplied by reference TRBV18 and TRBJ1-5, is NAGVMQNPRHLVRRRGQEARLRCSPMKGHSHVYWYRQLPEEGLKFMVYLQKENIIDESGMPKERFSAEFPKEGPSILRIQQVVRGDSAAYFCASSSFGDVLASSGNQPQHFGDGTRLSIL.

This clonotype was seen a handful of times. This chain connects TRBV5-1 to TRBJ2-3; 10 nucleotides align to TRBD2. Germline CDR1 is SGHRS and CDR2 is YFSETQ. This CDR3 contains 17 residues. After removal of 1 base from V and 0 bases from J, the junction contained 5 bases not matched to a gene. CDR3 in amino acids: CASSLPGLAVSTDTQYF. The CDR3 DNA reads TGCGCCAGCAGCTTGCCAGGACTAGCGGTTAGCACAGATACGCAGTATTTT.

V gene TRBV4-1 combines with J gene TRBJ2-2; TRBD2 agrees at 11 bases. CDR3 length: 18 residues. V dropped 0 bases and J dropped 5; count of bases not matched to a gene: 8. CDR1 and CDR2 (germline): MGHRA, YSYEKL. The CDR3 loop is CASSQDPSGGLETGELFF. CDR3 in DNA: TGCGCCAGCAGCCAAGATCCTAGCGGGGGGCTAGAAACCGGGGAGCTGTTTTTT.